The 28 T cell receptor delta chains given below trace back to one sample, sequenced in a study of gamma-delta chains in newborns, infants, children. TCRdb re-called clones from the reads using CATT. The sample carries approximately 6,900 delta-chain clones, less than 2.5% recorded once. Sequencing was performed on blood. These receptors originate from a child who was a newborn, infant or young child, either healthy, febrile or measles-vaccinated (not recorded which).

This clone was counted only a few times. Relative to the germline gene, one junction end is altered; a read error may explain this. Additional DNA sequences in this sample encode the identical CDR3. The chain recombines TRDV2 with TRDJ3; 10 bases line up with TRDD3. Germline CDR1 is GEAIGNYY and CDR2 is EKD. This CDR3 is 18 amino acids long. The CDR3 nucleotides read TGCGCCTGTGACACCGGGGGATACGGGTCCTGGGACGCCCGACAGATGTTTTTC. It specifies CACDTGGYGSWDARQMFF.

This clone was counted between two and nine times. The protein recorded in TCRdb matches a much larger clone and deviates from this DNA's translation at residue 4, suggesting a read error; the protein here is obtained by translating the DNA. This rearrangement joins TRDV2 to TRDJ1; 10 nucleotides line up with TRDD3. The CDR3 spans 15 residues. Germline assignment: CDR1 GEAIGNYY and CDR2 EKD. CDR3 in amino acids: CACVTAGGIRDKLIF. The CDR3 DNA reads as TGTGCCTGTGTCACCGCGGGGGGGATACGCGATAAACTCATCTTT.

This clone was recorded a few times. TCRdb lists the protein of a much larger clone for this DNA, which differs at residue 8, so this is likely a read error; the protein given here is translated from the DNA itself. The V and J genes are TRDV2 and TRDJ1; maybe TRDD3 (5 bases). The germline CDR1 and CDR2 sequences are GEAIGNYY and EKD. The length of the CDR3 is 13 residues. Deletions cut 0 bases from V and 4 bases from J, with 8 bases between. CDR3 protein: CACDTWGVDKLIF. As DNA, the CDR3 is TGTGCCTGTGACACCTGGGGAGTCGATAAACTCATCTTT.

This clone was seen more than once but under ten times. A far larger clone is a single base away, which makes a read error likely. Other DNA sequences in this sample translate to the same CDR3. The V gene is TRDV2, the J gene TRDJ2; 11 nucleotides align to TRDD3. The CDR3 length is 18 residues. The germline CDR1 and CDR2 sequences are GEAIGNYY and EKD. The J segment lost 4 bases and the V segment lost 7 bases, leaving 16 bases of the junction unmatched. As DNA, the CDR3 is TGTGCCTGCGACTCTGTACTGGGGGATAGGTGGGAGACAGCACAACTCTTCTTT. Translation: CACDSVLGDRWETAQLFF.

As regards this clone: TCRdb attributes to this sequence the protein of a much larger clone, which differs from the DNA translation at residue 7; a read error is likely, and the protein displayed is translated from the DNA. This chain uses TRDV2 with TRDJ3; D call uncertain. Trimming stripped 0 bases from V and 2 bases from J, with 16 bases between. Germline V CDR1 and CDR2: GEAIGNYY, EKD. CDR3 size: 19 residues. CDR3 DNA sequence: TGTGCCTGTGACACCTGGAGGATCTCAGCCACCTGGGACACCCGACAGATGTTTTTC. It is translated as CACDTWRISATWDTRQMFF.

Only a few counts were recorded for this clone. TCRdb has a much larger clone's protein, which differs at residue 5 from the translation of this DNA, likely because of a read error; what is shown is the protein translated from the DNA. CDR3 sequence (DNA): TGTGCCTGTGACGCCACTGGGAACTCCTGGGACACCCGACAGATGTTTTTC. The encoded protein is CACDATGNSWDTRQMFF. The rearrangement joins TRDV2 to TRDJ3, with D tentatively TRDD3 (6 bases). The V and J ends lost 3 bases and 0 bases respectively, with 11 bases between them. Germline V gene data show CDR1 as GEAIGNYY and CDR2 as EKD. The CDR3 covers 17 residues.

For this clone: This DNA's translation and the protein TCRdb lists, from a much larger clone, do not match at residue 9, likely due to a read error; the protein shown is translated from the DNA. Other DNA sequences from this sample encode an identical CDR3 as well. The gene calls are TRDV2 and TRDJ3; 8 nucleotides line up with TRDD3. CDR3 size: 19 residues. Germline CDR1 reads GEAIGNYY; CDR2 reads EKD. J was trimmed by 1 base and V by 0 bases; bases with no gene match: 7. CDR3: CACDTVLGGISWDTRQMFF. CDR3 nucleotide sequence: TGTGCCTGTGACACCGTACTGGGGGGTATTTCCTGGGACACCCGACAGATGTTTTTC.

This clone turned up a few times. A far bigger clonotype differs at one base, so this is likely a read error. The sample holds other DNA sequences that translate to the same CDR3. The chain employs TRDV2 and TRDJ3; 11 bases are a match to TRDD3. Germline trimming cut 3 bases from V and 1 base from J; bases unmatched to any gene: 7. The germline gives CDR1 GEAIGNYY, CDR2 EKD. The CDR3 is made up of 19 amino acids. CDR3 in amino acids: CACDSANWGISWDTRQMFF. The CDR3 DNA follows: TGTGCCTGTGACTCCGCGAACTGGGGGATATCCTGGGACACCCGACAGATGTTTTTC.

This clone is labeled medium-sized. Other DNA sequences in the sample encode the same CDR3. The gene calls are TRDV2 and TRDJ3; 12 bases are shared with TRDD3. CDR3 size: 20 residues. Germline CDR1 and CDR2: GEAIGNYY and EKD. Losses at the gene ends were 2 bases for V and 0 bases for J; bases not matched to a gene: 7. For the CDR3, the DNA is TGTGCCTGTGACATCGACTGGGGGATACCTAGCTCCTGGGACACCCGACAGATGTTTTTC. Its protein product is CACDIDWGIPSSWDTRQMFF.

The chain links TRDV2 to TRDJ3; 7 nucleotides align to TRDD3. Germline V gene data show CDR1 as GEAIGNYY and CDR2 as EKD. CDR3 size: 19 residues. Trimming at V came to 1 base and at J to 0 bases, leaving 8 bases not matched to a gene. In DNA, the CDR3 is TGTGCCTGTGACACACTGGGGACCTCAAGCTCCTGGGACACCCGACAGATGTTTTTC. Protein: CACDTLGTSSSWDTRQMFF.

This clone has just a few counts. A far bigger clonotype differs at one base, so this is likely a read error. The identical CDR3 is also encoded by other nucleotide sequences in the sample. The gene calls are TRDV2 and TRDJ1; TRDD3 aligns across 7 bases. From germline, CDR1 is GEAIGNYY and CDR2 EKD. This CDR3 is built from 17 residues. With V trimmed by 0 bases and J by 3 bases, 12 bases remained unmatched. This CDR3 reads CACDTVGDPGVADKLIF. The CDR3 nucleotides are TGTGCCTGTGACACCGTGGGGGACCCCGGGGTGGCCGATAAACTCATCTTT.

This clone occurred a few times. A much larger clone sits a single nucleotide away, making a read error possible. This CDR3 is also generated by other DNA sequences in the sample. The chain is built from TRDV2 and TRDJ3, with TRDD3 matching over 8 bases. Germline CDR1 GEAIGNYY, CDR2 EKD. The CDR3 totals 16 residues. Here the CDR3 reads CACDILGAWDTRQMFF. The DNA of the CDR3 is TGTGCCTGTGACATACTGGGGGCCTGGGACACCCGACAGATGTTCTTC.

This clone came up a few times. This DNA translates differently at residue 9 from the TCRdb protein, which is that of a much larger clone; a read error is likely, and the protein shown is the DNA's own translation. The chain has TRDV2 and TRDJ3; the match to TRDD3 covers 9 bases. CDR3 length: 18 amino acids. Germline CDR1 reads GEAIGNYY; CDR2 reads EKD. The junction had 4 bases not matched to a gene; V was cut back by 2 bases and J by 0 bases. This CDR3 reads CACDNTGGHSWDTRQMFF. DNA of the CDR3: TGTGCCTGTGACAATACTGGGGGACACTCCTGGGACACCCGACAGATGTTTTTC.

In this sample, this clone is medium-sized. Different DNA sequences within this sample yield the same CDR3. The CDR3 nucleotides are TGTGCCTGTGACACAACTGGGGTTTACTCCTGGGACACCCGACAGATGTTTTTC. Its translation: CACDTTGVYSWDTRQMFF. The chain has TRDV2 and TRDJ3; TRDD3 aligns across 7 bases. The ends lost 1 base at V and 0 bases at J; junction bases unmatched: 5. The CDR3 is made up of 18 amino acids. Germline CDR1 and CDR2: GEAIGNYY and EKD.

Relative to its sample, this clone is large. Other DNA sequences of this sample code for an identical CDR3. CDR3 region: CACDQYWGTDGALTAQLFF. The CDR3 DNA reads as TGTGCCTGTGACCAGTACTGGGGGACCGATGGGGCTTTGACAGCACAACTCTTCTTT. V is TRDV2 and J is TRDJ2, with TRDD3 matching over 9 bases. With V trimmed by 3 bases and J by 0 bases, 13 bases remained unmatched. CDR3 size: 19 residues. Germline CDR1 and CDR2: GEAIGNYY and EKD.

This clone was counted ten times or more. This could be a read error, since a much larger clone is one nucleotide away. The V call is TRDV2, the J call TRDJ3; D might be TRDD3 (5 bases). The CDR3 is 18 amino acids. V was cut by 0 bases and J by 0 bases, with 11 bases left in between. In germline, CDR1 is GEAIGNYY, CDR2 EKD. CDR3 loop: CACDTGWAPSWDTRQMFF. DNA of the CDR3: TGTGCCTGTGACACCGGCTGGGCCCCCTCCTGGGACACCCGACAGATGTTTTTC.

This clone was seen only a few times. This DNA translates differently at residue 2 from the TCRdb protein, which is that of a much larger clone; a read error is likely, and the protein shown is the DNA's own translation. The chain links TRDV1 to TRDJ1; 8 bases fit TRDD3. Germline CDR1 is TSWWSYY and CDR2 is QGS. CDR3 length equals 17 residues. This CDR3 reads CSLGESAWGTYTDKLIF. In DNA, the CDR3 is TGTTCTCTTGGGGAATCGGCCTGGGGGACCTACACCGATAAACTCATCTTT.

This clone was seen more than once but under ten times. The protein held in TCRdb is that of a much larger clone and does not match this DNA's translation at residue 14, likely because of a read error; the protein shown is translated from the DNA. V gene TRDV2 combines with J gene TRDJ3; 8 nucleotides align to TRDD3. Germline V gene lookup returns CDR1 GEAIGNYY and CDR2 EKD. This CDR3 spans 20 amino acids. CDR3: CACDTALLGAKSWNTRQMFF. The CDR3 region has the DNA TGTGCCTGTGACACCGCCCTACTGGGGGCCAAGTCCTGGAACACCCGACAGATGTTTTTC.

This clone was detected only a few times. A much bigger clone sits one base away, suggesting this may be a read error. Other DNA sequences of this sample code for an identical CDR3. The chain couples TRDV2 to TRDJ1; 11 bases fit TRDD3. The CDR3 is 16 amino acids. J was trimmed by 2 bases and V by 5 bases; bases with no gene match: 9. Looked up from germline, CDR1 is GEAIGNYY and CDR2 is EKD. This chain's CDR3 is CACVLLGDKETDKLIF. CDR3 bases: TGTGCCTGTGTCCTACTGGGGGATAAAGAGACCGATAAACTCATCTTT.

This clone has a handful of counts. A far larger clone is just one base off, so this is likely a read error. Other DNA sequences from this sample encode an identical CDR3 as well. The chain has TRDV2 and TRDJ2, with 8 nucleotides matching TRDD3. The CDR3 covers 16 residues. Trimming cost V 3 bases and J 3 bases; bases outside gene matches: 8. Looked up from germline, CDR1 is GEAIGNYY and CDR2 is EKD. The CDR3 loop reads CACDAVLGDLTAQLFF. CDR3 sequence (DNA): TGTGCCTGTGACGCCGTTTTGGGGGATCTGACAGCACAACTCTTCTTT.

The table lists this clone with a few counts. One base away lies a much larger clone, so this may be a sequencing read error. The same CDR3 is also encoded by other DNA sequences in this sample. The chain joins TRDV2 to TRDJ1; TRDD3 aligns across 10 bases. The CDR3 consists of 13 residues. Germline V gives CDR1 GEAIGNYY, CDR2 EKD. DNA of the CDR3: TGTGCCTGTCAGTACTGGGGGATCGATAAGCTCATCTTT. Translating it yields CACQYWGIDKLIF.

This clone was counted between two and nine times. A single base separates this from a much larger clone, so it may be a read error. The sample holds other DNA sequences that translate to the same CDR3. The gene calls are TRDV2 and TRDJ1; TRDD3 matches at 12 bases. In germline, CDR1 is GEAIGNYY, CDR2 EKD. CDR3 length equals 21 residues. This chain's CDR3 is CACDTLVLGDTRDRRTDKLIF. DNA of the CDR3: TGTGCCTGCGACACCTTAGTACTGGGGGATACAAGAGATAGGAGGACCGATAAACTCATCTTT.

This clone was counted a few times. This may stem from a read error, because a much larger clone lies one nucleotide away. V and J are TRDV2 and TRDJ3, with TRDD3 matching over 9 bases. Germline assignment: CDR1 GEAIGNYY and CDR2 EKD. Trimming at V came to 3 bases and at J to 2 bases, leaving 16 bases not matched to a gene. This CDR3 comprises 21 residues. The CDR3 protein is CACDPTGGLGLRPWDTRQMFF. As DNA, the CDR3 is TGTGCCTGTGACCCCACTGGGGGACTGGGCCTTCGCCCCTGGGACACCCGACAGATGTTTTTC.

Regarding this clone: TCRdb pairs this DNA with a much larger clone's protein that differs at residue 15, likely a read error; the protein shown was translated from the DNA. The chain carries TRDV2 and TRDJ3; the D gene is possibly TRDD3 (5 bases). CDR1 GEAIGNYY and CDR2 EKD come from the germline V gene. This CDR3 region has 17 residues. As DNA, the CDR3 is TGTGCCTGTGACACCTGGGATGGCTCCTGGGACACCCGACAGACGTTTTTC. Its translation is CACDTWDGSWDTRQTFF.

There are a few counts of this clone. A much larger clone lies one base from this, so it may be a read error. In the same sample, other DNA sequences code for this CDR3. The chain has TRDV1 and TRDJ1; 13 bases align to TRDD3. Germline-derived CDR1 and CDR2 are TSWWSYY and QGS. Losses at the gene ends were 3 bases for V and 3 bases for J; bases not matched to a gene: 22. The CDR3 has 22 residues. The DNA for the CDR3 is TGTGCTCTTGGGGAGACGTTCCTACGTCTTCGCACTGGGGGATACGAAGCCGATAAACTCATCTTT. Its translation is CALGETFLRLRTGGYEADKLIF.

This clone was detected a few times. Given a much more abundant clone one base away, this may be a read error. This CDR3 is also generated by other DNA sequences in the sample. The chain couples TRDV2 to TRDJ3; TRDD3 matches at 12 bases. Germline V gene data show CDR1 as GEAIGNYY and CDR2 as EKD. The CDR3 contains 22 residues. CDR3 DNA: TGCGCCTGTGACACCGCGGCCTACTGGGGGATACTGGGCTCCTGGGACACCCGACAGATGTTTTTC. Its protein is CACDTAAYWGILGSWDTRQMFF.

As for this clone: A much bigger clone sits one base away, suggesting this may be a read error. J is TRDJ1 and V is TRDV3; D is perhaps TRDD3 (6 bases). V dropped 1 base and J dropped 5 bases, with 8 bases sitting between them. The germline gives CDR1 TVYSNPD, CDR2 GDNSRS (reference sequence). This CDR3 spans 11 amino acids. CDR3 sequence: CAFKGEDKLIF. The CDR3 bases are TGTGCCTTTAAGGGGGAAGATAAACTCATCTTT.

This clone is medium-sized (0.01 to 0.1%). Other DNA sequences in this specimen translate into the identical CDR3. The chain joins TRDV2 to TRDJ3; TRDD3 is a possible D gene (6 bases). V was pared by 3 bases and J by 0 bases, with 14 bases between. CDR3 length: 18 residues. The germline V gene has CDR1 GEAIGNYY and CDR2 EKD. The CDR3 DNA reads as TGTGCCTGTGACGGTACTGGGACCCGCTCCTGGGACACCCGACAGATGTTTTTC. Protein sequence: CACDGTGTRSWDTRQMFF.